These 32 T cell receptor beta chains came from one sample sequenced in a study of cytomegalovirus exposure and HLA in healthy donors. The PCR ran on 60 Vbeta and 13 Jbeta primers. TCRdb's copy holds only in-frame clones and misses some; the assay was immunoSEQ multiplex PCR. The profile covers about 130,000 clones, with approximately 74% appearing a single time and about 7.3% taken by the ten largest. What was sequenced was PBMCs. The origin of the receptors is a male donor in good health and CMV-seronegative.

This rearrangement joins TRBV2 to TRBJ1-1; tentative D call: TRBD1 (6 bases). Trimming removed 4 bases from V and 0 bases from J, with 12 bases in between. The CDR3 loop spans 15 amino acids. Germline lookup yields CDR1 SNHLY and CDR2 FYNNEI. The CDR3 spells CASSGSQGMNTEAFF. In nucleotides, the CDR3 is TGTGCCAGCAGTGGGTCGCAGGGGATGAACACTGAAGCTTTCTTT.

The rearrangement joins TRBV28 to TRBJ2-1; 9 bases are shared with TRBD1. CDR3 length: 19 amino acids. V lost 6 bases and J lost 0; bases outside the gene matches: 15. Germline loops: CDR1 MDHEN, CDR2 SYDVKM. The CDR3 sequence is CASSLPGQGLTGSYNEQFF. For the CDR3, the DNA is TGTGCCAGCAGCCTCCCGGGACAGGGTTTAACGGGCTCCTACAATGAGCAGTTCTTC.

The chain carries TRBV25-1 and TRBJ1-5; D remains unclear. V lost 3 bases and J 6 bases, leaving 12 bases between the germline ends. The CDR3 runs to 14 residues. Germline CDR1 is MGHDK and CDR2 is SYGVNS. CDR3 sequence: CASSDRLSSQPQHF. The CDR3 DNA follows: TGTGCCAGCAGTGATCGACTAAGTAGTCAGCCCCAGCATTTT.

The genes are TRBV27 and TRBJ2-7; 9 positions agree with TRBD2. The germline V gene encodes CDR1 MNHEY and CDR2 SMNVEV (reference sequence). The ends lost 5 bases at V and 5 bases at J; junction bases unmatched: 7. The CDR3 contains 14 residues. The DNA of the CDR3 is TGTGCCAGCAGTAAAGCGGGGGGAACCCACGAGCAGTACTTC. Translating it yields CASSKAGGTHEQYF.

This rearrangement joins TRBV12-2 to TRBJ2-7; TRBD2 is the table's D call and was not checked against the DNA. TRBV12-2 is reported as a pseudogene. The CDR3 is 18 residues long. CDR3 region: CASRLDNEGRSAPYEQYF. CDR3 DNA: TGTGCAAGTCGCTTAGATAATGAGGGTAGAAGCGCACCCTACGAGCAGTACTTC.

J is TRBJ2-1 and V is TRBV7-9, with TRBD2 identical over 11 bases. Trimming took 5 bases from V and 6 from J; bases not matched to a gene: 3. Germline loops: CDR1 SEHNR, CDR2 FQNEAQ (reference sequence). This CDR3 has 14 amino acids. CDR3 sequence (DNA): TGTGCCAGCAGCACTAGCGGGAGTCGCAATGAGCAGTTCTTC. It codes for CASSTSGSRNEQFF.

This clone appeared once. The rearrangement uses TRBV9 and TRBJ2-7, with D possibly matching TRBD2 (6 bases). CDR1 is SGDLS and CDR2 is YYNGEE in the germline V gene. The V end was cut by 4 bases, the J end by 3 bases, with 20 bases between. This CDR3 region has 16 residues. The CDR3 DNA is TGTGCCAGCAGCCCCCCTTCGCCAGGGAGGAACTACGAGCAGTACTTC. Its protein is CASSPPSPGRNYEQYF.

This clone was seen a handful of times. V usage is TRBV27 and J usage is TRBJ1-6; no clear D gene. The V end was cut by 2 bases, the J end by 1 base, with 9 bases between. This CDR3 spans 16 amino acids. Germline lookup yields CDR1 MNHEY and CDR2 SMNVEV (reference sequence). DNA of the CDR3: TGTGCCAGCAGTTTACCCCTTAGTTCCTATAATTCACCCCTCCACTTT. Amino acid sequence: CASSLPLSSYNSPLHF.

There are a few counts of this clone. The rearrangement uses TRBV9 and TRBJ2-3; 10 bases are a match to TRBD1. Germline CDR1 SGDLS, CDR2 YYNGEE. After removal of 0 bases from V and 4 bases from J, the junction contained 5 bases not matched to a gene. The CDR3 is 16 residues long. The CDR3 nucleotides are TGTGCCAGCAGCGTAGGGGACAGGGGTTTCGCAGATACGCAGTATTTT. It specifies CASSVGDRGFADTQYF.

The chain has TRBV5-6 and TRBJ1-2; unclear D gene. Trimming stripped 4 bases from V and 6 bases from J, with 13 bases between. Germline lookup yields CDR1 SGHDT and CDR2 YYEEEE. There are 13 residues in the CDR3. The CDR3, as DNA: TGTGCCAGCAGCCTACAGAGCTTCAATGGCTACACCTTC. Amino acid sequence: CASSLQSFNGYTF.

The chain is built from TRBV30 and TRBJ2-5, with 8 bases lining up with TRBD1. Trimming at V came to 5 bases and at J to 2 bases, leaving 1 base not matched to a gene. The germline V gene encodes CDR1 GTSNPN and CDR2 SVGIG (reference sequence). The CDR3 sequence is 12 residues long. Here the CDR3 DNA reads TGTGCCTGGGACAGGGGTCAAGAGACCCAGTACTTC. Translation: CAWDRGQETQYF. Together with reference TRBV30 and TRBJ2-5, the CDR3 gives the full variable domain: SQTIHQWPATLVQPVGSPLSLECTVEGTSNPNLYWYRQAAGRGLQLLFYSVGIGQISSEVPQNLSASRPQDRQFILSSKKLLLSDSGFYLCAWDRGQETQYFGPGTRLLVL.

The chain uses TRBV7-9 and TRBJ2-1; 7 bases fit TRBD2. Germline V lookup: CDR1 SEHNR, CDR2 FQNEAQ (reference sequence). The V gene end was trimmed by 3 bases and the J gene end by 8 bases; junction bases not matched to a gene: 1. The CDR3 totals 12 residues. This chain's CDR3 is CASSFRGDEQFF. DNA for the CDR3: TGTGCCAGCAGCTTTCGGGGGGATGAGCAGTTCTTC.

As regards this clone: At the DNA level, this CDR3 is encoded by other sequences in the same sample as well. V usage is TRBV5-5 and J usage is TRBJ2-7, with 9 bases matching TRBD2. Germline assignment: CDR1 SGHKS and CDR2 YYEKEE (reference sequence). Trimming cost V 5 bases and J 6 bases; bases outside gene matches: 18. The CDR3 has 17 residues. The CDR3 nucleotides read TGTGCCAGCAGTGGGAGGCTAGCGGGGCCGATCAAAGGCGAGCAGTACTTC. Its translation is CASSGRLAGPIKGEQYF.

There are a few counts of this clone. This chain connects TRBV7-2 to TRBJ1-5; D is uncertain. Looked up from germline, CDR1 is SGHTA and CDR2 is FQGNSA. The germline V and J ends were trimmed by 8 bases and 3 bases, with 5 bases remaining between them. The CDR3 extends over 11 amino acids. CDR3 sequence reads: CASGHNQPQHF. The CDR3, as DNA: TGTGCCAGCGGCCACAATCAGCCCCAGCATTTT.

The chain uses TRBV28 and TRBJ2-5; TRBD2 aligns across 7 bases. This CDR3 is built from 15 residues. The germline CDR1 and CDR2 sequences are MDHEN and SYDVKM. V lost 7 bases and J lost 0; bases outside the gene matches: 8. Here the CDR3 DNA reads TGTGCCAGCATCCCTCTAGCGGAGAACCAAGAGACCCAGTACTTC. Translated, it gives CASIPLAENQETQYF.

To note about this clone: The CDR3 does not end in the conserved phenylalanine or tryptophan, so this is likely a read error. The V and J genes are TRBV9 and TRBJ2-7; no clear D. V lost 0 bases, J lost 3 bases, and 7 bases lay in between. The CDR3 runs 13 residues. Germline lookup yields CDR1 SGDLS and CDR2 YYNGEE. The CDR3 is CASSVAPHYEQYL. The CDR3 coding sequence is TGTGCCAGCAGCGTAGCACCTCACTACGAGCAGTACCTC.

V and J are TRBV4-2 and TRBJ2-5; 10 bases agree with TRBD2. The J call may be in error: the DNA end matches TRBJ2-7 better. CDR3 length equals 14 residues. Germline assignment: CDR1 LGHNA and CDR2 YNFKEQ. CDR3 sequence (DNA): TGTGCCAGCAGCCCATTCTTAGCGGGAGGCGAGCAGTACTTC. Residues: CASSPFLAGGEQYF.

The chain uses TRBV19 and TRBJ2-2, with TRBD2 matching over 8 bases. V shed 8 bases, J shed 4 bases, and the junction held 9 bases outside the gene matches. This CDR3 has 15 residues. From germline, CDR1 is LNHDA and CDR2 SQIVND (reference sequence). The CDR3 reads CASSPAGVVTGELFF. The CDR3 nucleotides read TGTGCCAGTTCCCCAGCGGGAGTTGTCACCGGGGAGCTGTTTTTT.

The chain is built from TRBV6-6 and TRBJ2-7, with 7 bases lining up with TRBD1. CDR3 length equals 12 residues. CDR1 and CDR2 (germline): MNHNY, SVGAGI (reference sequence). J was trimmed by 5 bases and V by 6 bases; bases with no gene match: 4. CDR3 region: CASSFTGDEQYF. The CDR3 coding sequence is TGTGCCAGCAGCTTTACAGGGGACGAGCAGTACTTC.

V and J are TRBV28 and TRBJ1-2; no definite D call. The CDR3 length is 14 residues. CDR1 MDHEN and CDR2 SYDVKM come from the germline V gene. Trimming removed 5 bases from V and 5 bases from J, with 15 bases in between. The CDR3 sequence is CASSPSKGGYGYTF. The CDR3 DNA follows: TGTGCCAGCAGTCCATCGAAAGGAGGATATGGCTACACCTTC.

This chain connects TRBV2 to TRBJ2-2, with D unclear. Germline lookup yields CDR1 SNHLY and CDR2 FYNNEI. V was clipped by 6 bases and J by 6 bases, with 8 bases between them. This CDR3 region has 12 residues. The CDR3 DNA is TGTGCCAGCAGCCGGTTGGCCGGGGAGCTGTTTTTT. Its translation: CASSRLAGELFF.

The V and J genes are TRBV5-1 and TRBJ2-5, with D perhaps TRBD2 (6 bases). Germline lookup yields CDR1 SGHRS and CDR2 YFSETQ. The germline V and J ends were trimmed by 1 base and 1 base, with 8 bases remaining between them. This CDR3 is 14 amino acids long. The CDR3 DNA follows: TGCGCCAGCAGCTTGACTAGCACCCAAGAGACCCAGTACTTC. It yields the protein CASSLTSTQETQYF.

The V and J genes are TRBV30 and TRBJ1-3; 9 nucleotides line up with TRBD1. Unmatched junction bases numbered 8, after V lost 7 bases and J lost 4 bases. The CDR3 consists of 14 residues. Germline assignment: CDR1 GTSNPN and CDR2 SVGIG (reference sequence). The CDR3 region has the DNA TGTGCCTCTCAACAGGGGGCGCCGGGAAACACCATATATTTT. Translation gives CASQQGAPGNTIYF.

The V call is TRBV28, the J call TRBJ2-3, with 12 nucleotides matching TRBD2. The CDR3 is made up of 19 amino acids. The J segment lost 1 base and the V segment lost 5 bases, leaving 13 bases of the junction unmatched. Germline CDR1 is MDHEN and CDR2 is SYDVKM. DNA of the CDR3: TGTGCCAGCAGTACCCCCTGGACTAGCGGGACCTACGGCACAGATACGCAGTATTTT. Its protein product is CASSTPWTSGTYGTDTQYF.

On this clone itself: One junction end disagrees with the germline gene, perhaps due to a read error. The rearrangement joins TRBV6-1 to TRBJ2-7; D is perhaps TRBD2 (5 bases). CDR1 is MNHNS, CDR2 SASEGT, per germline. This CDR3 spans 14 amino acids. The CDR3 DNA sequence: TGTGCCAGCATTGAAACTAGGGATACCTACGAGCAGTACTTC. Residues: CASIETRDTYEQYF.

Regarding this clone: The junction and the germline gene differ at one end; a read error may be behind it. The J gene is TRBJ2-3, the V gene TRBV7-7, with no clear D. From germline, CDR1 is SSHAT and CDR2 FNYEAQ (reference sequence). This CDR3 has 15 residues. The CDR3 loop reads CASSLGRRSTDTQYF. CDR3 in DNA: TGTGCTAGCAGCTTAGGTAGGCGGAGCACAGATACGCAGTATTTT.

The chain is built from TRBV2 and TRBJ1-6, with TRBD1 matching 11 bases. V lost 3 bases to trimming and J lost 7 bases; unmatched junction nucleotides: 5. The CDR3 contains 16 residues. Germline CDR1 reads SNHLY; CDR2 reads FYNNEI. CDR3 nucleotide sequence: TGTGCCAGCAGTGACAGGGACAGGGGGACGAATTCACCCCTCCACTTT. Translating gives CASSDRDRGTNSPLHF.

At least ten counts were recorded for this clone. The rearrangement joins TRBV6-5 to TRBJ2-7, with D possibly being TRBD1 (6 bases). This CDR3 comprises 15 residues. Trimming removed 2 bases from V and 6 bases from J, with 17 bases in between. In germline, CDR1 is MNHEY, CDR2 SVGAGI. CDR3 region: CASSYAGTQSAEQYF. CDR3 bases: TGTGCCAGCAGTTACGCCGGGACACAATCCGCCGAGCAGTACTTC.

The count of this clone is one. This rearrangement joins TRBV27 to TRBJ2-7; 8 bases are shared with TRBD1. Germline trimming cut 3 bases from V and 5 bases from J; bases unmatched to any gene: 6. The length of the CDR3 is 14 residues. The germline V gene encodes CDR1 MNHEY and CDR2 SMNVEV (reference sequence). DNA of the CDR3: TGTGCCAGCAGTTTGGAAGGACAGGGAAACGAGCAGTACTTC. This sequence encodes CASSLEGQGNEQYF.

This clone was counted between two and nine times. The gene calls are TRBV7-2 and TRBJ2-5; D uncertain. The CDR3 is 13 amino acids. Germline CDR1 SGHTA, CDR2 FQGNSA. V was pared by 5 bases and J by 4 bases, with 11 bases between. CDR3 amino acids: CASSPQYIETQYF. The CDR3, as DNA: TGTGCCAGCAGCCCACAGTATATAGAGACCCAGTACTTC.

The rearrangement links TRBV5-1 to TRBJ1-1, with TRBD1 matching 8 bases. V shed 2 bases and J 1 base; nucleotides not matched to a gene: 1. The CDR3 runs to 14 residues. Germline assignment: CDR1 SGHRS and CDR2 YFSETQ. The CDR3 spells CASSLQGGNTEAFF. The CDR3 DNA reads as TGCGCCAGCAGCTTACAGGGGGGGAACACTGAAGCTTTCTTT.

The table lists this clone with a count of one. The chain combines TRBV5-1 with TRBJ2-1; tentative D call: TRBD1 (6 bases). This CDR3 has 14 residues. The V gene lost 5 bases and the J gene lost 7 bases, with 16 bases spanning the gap. Germline V lookup: CDR1 SGHRS, CDR2 YFSETQ. The CDR3 coding sequence is TGCGCCAGCAGACAAATACAGGGTCTGAATGAGCAGTTCTTC. Its protein is CASRQIQGLNEQFF.